This T cell receptor beta chain emerged from a study of metastatic and nonmetastatic thyroid tumors. Study information: From malignant and benign thyroid patients, repertoires in blood and in tumor or nodule tissue were compared.

In germline, CDR1 is SGHTS, CDR2 YDEGEE. Trimming shortened V by 7 bases and J by 3 bases, and 11 bases separated the two germline ends. The length of the CDR3 is 13 residues. Not a single patient had been given any form of treatment at any point before undergoing thyroid surgery. This clone showed up many times. Through MiXCR, TCRdb re-clonotyped the PCR reads. Of tens of thousands of clones listed, about 15% were seen once; the top ten hold 6.9%. Sequencing was performed on blood. The chain links TRBV5-8 to TRBJ1-3; D remains unclear. This clonotype was obtained from a female donor with papillary thyroid cancer or a benign thyroid nodule (not recorded which). Some clones in this sample may be carry-over from other donors' samples. For the CDR3, the DNA is TGTGCCAGCGAGGCAACTCATGGAAACACCATATATTTT. Translation: CASEATHGNTIYF.